This T cell receptor (beta chain) was recovered during a study of vaccination and CD4 T cells after COVID-19. The sample's treatment: roughly nine-day PBMC culture with coronavirus spike peptide pools or control peptides (ViraFEST assay). Sequenced with the Oncomine TCR Beta short-read assay was DNA taken from cultured CD4+ T cells. Via MiXCR, TCRdb re-called the PCR reads, giving one row per CDR3 protein. The table has about 26,000 distinct CDR3 sequences, about 64% seen once. The junction had 7 bases not matched to a gene; V was cut back by 1 base and J by 5 bases. The CDR3 spans 15 residues. Germline CDR1 DFQATT, CDR2 SNEGSKA (reference sequence). Worth noting for this clonotype: Antigen: not known.

The TCR sequence derives from a human donor who had recovered from COVID-19. J is TRBJ1-2 and V is TRBV20-1; 10 nucleotides line up with TRBD1. The sequenced sample was CD4+ T cells from blood, cultured in vitro. CDR3 DNA sequence: TGCAGTGCTAGAGGGACAGGGGGGACTAGGTATGGCTACACCTTC. Translating it yields CSARGTGGTRYGYTF.